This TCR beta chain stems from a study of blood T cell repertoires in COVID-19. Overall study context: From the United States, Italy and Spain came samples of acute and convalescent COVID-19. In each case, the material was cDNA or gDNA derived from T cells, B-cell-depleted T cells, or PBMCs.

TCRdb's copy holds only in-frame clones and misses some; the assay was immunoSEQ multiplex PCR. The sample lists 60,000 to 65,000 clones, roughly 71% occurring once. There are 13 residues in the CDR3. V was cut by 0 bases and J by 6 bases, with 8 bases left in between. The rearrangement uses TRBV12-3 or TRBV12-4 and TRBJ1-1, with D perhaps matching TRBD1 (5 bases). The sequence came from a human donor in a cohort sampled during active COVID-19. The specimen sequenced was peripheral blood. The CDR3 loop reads CASSLAQGSEAFF. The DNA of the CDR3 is TGTGCCAGCAGTTTAGCTCAGGGATCTGAAGCTTTCTTT.